These 26 T cell receptor beta chains came from one sample sequenced in a study of human T cells and chemical hapten exposure. TCRdb recomputed calls from the RACE reads with MiXCR, one row per CDR3 protein. The sample consists of around 56,000 distinct CDR3 sequences, around 10% of them appearing once. As for time point: pre-sensitization, week 0. Regarding treatment: therapeutic diphenylcyclopropenone sensitization with weekly scalp DPC. The sample here was whole blood, taken in connection with sensitization to the hapten diphenylcyclopropenone (DPC). The receptors were sampled from a man aged 40-55 years with alopecia areata. Some clones in this sample may be carry-over from other donors' samples.

This clonotype was found many times. V gene TRBV7-2 combines with J gene TRBJ1-4; D unresolved. This CDR3 spans 14 amino acids. Germline CDR1 reads SGHTA; CDR2 reads FQGNSA. The V end was cut by 3 bases, the J end by 5 bases, with 10 bases between. The CDR3: CASSFSTENEKLFF. Written as DNA, the CDR3 is TGTGCCAGCAGCTTCTCGACGGAGAATGAAAAACTGTTTTTT.

V and J are TRBV6-2 or TRBV6-3 and TRBJ2-7, with 12 positions matching TRBD2. The germline V gene encodes CDR1 MNHEY and CDR2 SVGEGT. V was pared by 4 bases and J by 2 bases, with 12 bases of the junction left unmatched. CDR3 length: 18 amino acids. For the CDR3, the DNA is TGTGCCAGCAGTTCCTCGGATACTAGCGGGAGGATCCCCTACGAGCAGTACTTC. Translating it yields CASSSSDTSGRIPYEQYF.

In its sample, this clonotype was seen a few times. This chain connects TRBV28 to TRBJ1-5; 10 bases map to TRBD1. The junction had 10 bases not matched to a gene; V was cut back by 2 bases and J by 6 bases. The CDR3 consists of 17 residues. From germline, CDR1 is MDHEN and CDR2 SYDVKM. CDR3 amino acids: CASSLPRDRGRGQPQHF. For the CDR3, the DNA is TGTGCCAGCAGTTTACCCCGGGACAGGGGACGCGGTCAGCCCCAGCATTTT.

The chain uses TRBV6-6 and TRBJ1-3; a possible D gene is TRBD1 (5 bases). Germline CDR1 reads MNHNY; CDR2 reads SVGAGI (reference sequence). CDR3 length equals 15 residues. The V end was cut by 6 bases, the J end by 0 bases, with 12 bases between. The CDR3 protein is CASRPGGGSGNTIYF. The CDR3 DNA follows: TGTGCCAGCAGACCTGGTGGGGGCTCTGGAAACACCATATATTTT.

The rearrangement joins TRBV13 to TRBJ1-4; 7 bases map to TRBD1. The CDR3 extends over 13 amino acids. The V gene's germline CDR1 is PRHDT and CDR2 FYEKMQ (reference sequence). V lost 5 bases and J lost 7; bases outside the gene matches: 4. The CDR3 spells CASSSRQGEKLFF. The CDR3 nucleotides are TGTGCCAGCAGCAGCCGACAGGGTGAAAAACTGTTTTTT.

V and J are TRBV21-1 and TRBJ2-2; the table gives TRBD1 as D, unverified against the DNA. TRBV21-1 is termed a pseudogene. This CDR3 is 17 amino acids long. CDR3 region: CASSNRTTGANTGELFF. The CDR3 bases are TGTGCCAGCAGCAATCGTACGACAGGGGCGAACACCGGGGAGCTGTTTTTT.

This clonotype occurred many times. V gene TRBV20-1 combines with J gene TRBJ2-7; D is unclear. Germline assignment: CDR1 DFQATT and CDR2 SNEGSKA (reference sequence). The CDR3 extends over 14 amino acids. The V end was cut by 2 bases, the J end by 4 bases, with 15 bases between. DNA for the CDR3: TGCAGTGCTAGACCCCCAATCGCAGATTACGAGCAGTACTTC. Translating it yields CSARPPIADYEQYF.

This clonotype was seen ten or more times. V gene TRBV27 combines with J gene TRBJ2-1; no reliable D call. Deletions cut 0 bases from V and 8 bases from J, with 2 bases between. The CDR3 runs to 11 residues. Germline lookup yields CDR1 MNHEY and CDR2 SMNVEV (reference sequence). The DNA for the CDR3 is TGTGCCAGCAGTTTATCCCATGAGCAGTTCTTC. Translated: CASSLSHEQFF.

The chain is built from TRBV5-1 and TRBJ2-1, with 8 positions matching TRBD2. Germline-derived CDR1 and CDR2 are SGHRS and YFSETQ. The CDR3 is 15 residues long. The V and J ends lost 0 bases and 5 bases, in that order; junction bases with no gene match: 4. The CDR3 loop reads CASSLVSGNHNEQFF. The DNA for the CDR3 is TGCGCCAGCAGCTTGGTTAGCGGGAATCACAATGAGCAGTTCTTC.

This clonotype was observed at least ten times. This rearrangement joins TRBV6-2 or TRBV6-3 to TRBJ2-3; D uncertain. From germline, CDR1 is MNHEY and CDR2 SVGEGT. The V end was cut by 5 bases, the J end by 2 bases, with 17 bases between. The CDR3 runs 16 residues. The CDR3 sequence: CASSPRTLAPTDTQYF. The CDR3 DNA reads TGTGCCAGCAGTCCTAGGACCTTGGCCCCCACAGATACGCAGTATTTT.

The rearrangement joins TRBV7-9 to TRBJ2-1; D is possibly TRBD1 (5 bases). The V gene lost 4 bases and the J gene lost 2 bases, with 21 bases spanning the gap. Germline loops: CDR1 SEHNR, CDR2 FQNEAQ (reference sequence). CDR3 length equals 18 residues. The CDR3 nucleotides read TGTGCCAGCAGCTGGCTTTCAGGGCCCGTTAAAGCCTACAATGAGCAGTTCTTC. It yields the protein CASSWLSGPVKAYNEQFF.

This clonotype was observed many times. The chain has TRBV6-2 or TRBV6-3 and TRBJ1-5; no definite D call. The germline V and J ends were trimmed by 4 bases and 0 bases, with 7 bases remaining between them. The germline CDR1 and CDR2 sequences are MNHEY and SVGEGT. The CDR3 loop spans 14 amino acids. The CDR3 bases are TGTGCCAGCAGTTTGGGGTATAGCAATCAGCCCCAGCATTTT. Translating it yields CASSLGYSNQPQHF.

This clonotype was seen more than once but under ten times. The chain carries TRBV11-1 and TRBJ2-2; no definite D call. Deletions cut 4 bases from V and 7 bases from J, with 7 bases between. This CDR3 spans 12 amino acids. Germline V gene sequence: CDR1 SGHAT, CDR2 FQDESV (reference sequence). The CDR3 is CASSSRGGELFF. CDR3 nucleotide sequence: TGTGCCAGCAGCTCCCGAGGCGGGGAGCTGTTTTTT.

This sequence joins TRBV3-1 and TRBJ1-6; D is unclear. V was cut by 0 bases and J by 0 bases, with 9 bases left in between. The germline V gene encodes CDR1 LGHDT and CDR2 YNNKEL (reference sequence). The length of the CDR3 is 17 residues. CDR3 nucleotides: TGTGCCAGCAGCCAAGATACAGCCTTCTCCTATAATTCACCCCTCCACTTT. As protein: CASSQDTAFSYNSPLHF.

This clonotype showed up just a few times. The chain carries TRBV12-3 or TRBV12-4 and TRBJ1-5; tentatively, D is TRBD1 (6 bases). Trimming pared 3 bases from V and 0 bases from J, leaving 12 bases between. CDR3 length equals 16 residues. The CDR3 region is CASSLSQGLSNQPQHF. The CDR3 DNA reads TGTGCCAGCAGTTTGTCCCAGGGGCTTAGCAATCAGCCCCAGCATTTT.

This clonotype has ten or more counts. The chain employs TRBV20-1 and TRBJ2-4; TRBD2 agrees at 10 bases. Unmatched junction bases numbered 8, after V lost 0 bases and J lost 0 bases. The CDR3 runs 18 residues. Looked up from germline, CDR1 is DFQATT and CDR2 is SNEGSKA (reference sequence). CDR3 nucleotide sequence: TGCAGTGCTAGAGATGAACTAGCGGGGCCTCTAGCCAAAAACATTCAGTACTTC. Its translation: CSARDELAGPLAKNIQYF.

This clonotype came up many times. The rearrangement uses TRBV28 and TRBJ2-1; D gene unclear. The V and J ends lost 3 bases and 3 bases respectively, with 12 bases between them. The CDR3 has 15 amino acids. The germline gives CDR1 MDHEN, CDR2 SYDVKM. The CDR3 DNA reads as TGTGCCAGCAGTTTGGGGTCGGGTTACTACAATGAGCAGTTCTTC. As protein: CASSLGSGYYNEQFF.

A few counts support this clonotype. The chain couples TRBV20-1 to TRBJ2-1, with TRBD2 matching over 8 bases. The ends lost 5 bases at V and 2 bases at J; junction bases unmatched: 2. CDR1 and CDR2 (germline): DFQATT, SNEGSKA (reference sequence). There are 13 residues in the CDR3. The CDR3 DNA reads TGCAGTGCTGGAGCGGGAGCCTACAATGAGCAGTTCTTC. Its translation is CSAGAGAYNEQFF.

This clonotype came up a few times. This chain links TRBV20-1 with TRBJ2-7, with D tentatively TRBD2 (6 bases). Germline V lookup: CDR1 DFQATT, CDR2 SNEGSKA (reference sequence). This CDR3 region has 15 residues. Trimming removed 3 bases at V and 2 bases at J, with 17 bases between. The DNA for the CDR3 is TGCAGTGCTAGTCATAGCGGAGTGCAGCCCTACGAGCAGTACTTC. The encoded protein is CSASHSGVQPYEQYF.

This chain connects TRBV20-1 to TRBJ1-4; TRBD1 matches at 9 bases. Germline CDR1 and CDR2: DFQATT and SNEGSKA (reference sequence). The CDR3 contains 14 residues. V lost 5 bases, J lost 8 bases, and 9 bases stayed unmatched. The CDR3 coding sequence is TGCAGTGCTCGAGGACAGGGGAAGGGCGAAAAACTGTTTTTT. Translation gives CSARGQGKGEKLFF.

The chain joins TRBV7-9 to TRBJ2-1; no clear D gene. Trimming took off 3 bases at V and 8 bases at J, with 8 bases between the two ends. The CDR3 consists of 12 residues. In germline, CDR1 is SEHNR, CDR2 FQNEAQ (reference sequence). In nucleotides, the CDR3 is TGTGCCAGCAGCTTTCTAAACGATGAGCAGTTCTTC. Translation gives CASSFLNDEQFF.

The sample holds many counts of this clonotype. V usage is TRBV20-1 and J usage is TRBJ2-1; TRBD2 agrees at 8 bases. The ends lost 0 bases at V and 3 bases at J; junction bases unmatched: 4. CDR3 size: 15 residues. Germline-derived CDR1 and CDR2 are DFQATT and SNEGSKA (reference sequence). In DNA, the CDR3 is TGCAGTGCTAGAGAAGGACTAGCAGACTACAATGAGCAGTTCTTC. It encodes CSAREGLADYNEQFF.

This rearrangement joins TRBV7-8 to TRBJ2-7, with D possibly matching TRBD2 (5 bases). V was clipped by 6 bases and J by 4 bases, with 7 bases between them. CDR1 is SGHVS and CDR2 is FQNEAQ in the germline V gene. This CDR3 region has 11 residues. CDR3 nucleotide sequence: TGTGCCAGCAGGGACTTATACGAGCAGTACTTC. Amino acids: CASRDLYEQYF.

In this sample, this clonotype turned up many times. This chain links TRBV5-4 with TRBJ2-7; TRBD2 matches at 7 bases. The V segment lost 4 bases and the J segment 0 bases; nucleotides outside the gene matches: 10. Looked up from germline, CDR1 is SGHNT and CDR2 is YYREEE (reference sequence). The CDR3 has 16 residues. CDR3 amino acids: CASSAVPSGGSYEQYF. CDR3 coding DNA: TGTGCCAGCAGCGCAGTCCCTAGCGGTGGCTCCTACGAGCAGTACTTC.

This clonotype was picked up a small number of times. V usage is TRBV29-1 and J usage is TRBJ2-2; maybe TRBD1 (5 bases). Per the germline V gene, CDR1 is SQVTM and CDR2 is ANQGSEA. V lost 4 bases to trimming and J lost 0 bases, with 9 bases between them. This CDR3 region has 14 residues. CDR3 DNA sequence: TGCAGCGTTGTAATACAGGCGAACACCGGGGAGCTGTTTTTT. Residues: CSVVIQANTGELFF.

This sequence joins TRBV19 and TRBJ2-7; D remains unclear. This CDR3 contains 13 residues. CDR1 is LNHDA, CDR2 SQIVND, per germline (reference sequence). V lost 3 bases, J lost 5 bases, and 11 bases lay in between. Here the CDR3 DNA reads TGTGCCAGTAGTATGGGTCTTATGGACGAGCAGTACTTC. This encodes CASSMGLMDEQYF.